This paragraph reports one T cell receptor beta chain. The V gene's germline CDR1 is SGHNT and CDR2 YYREEE (reference sequence). After removal of 4 bases from V and 6 bases from J, the junction contained 21 bases not matched to a gene. CDR3 size: 18 residues. This record belongs to a study of blood T cell repertoires in COVID-19. Looking at the study overall: Sites in the United States, Italy and Spain provided acute and convalescent COVID-19 samples. T cells, B-cell-depleted T cells, or PBMCs supplied cDNA or gDNA.

Per the study methods: Quantification of nucleated cells was approximated via reference gene primer amplification. Measured with immunoSEQ multiplex PCR; TCRdb has only the in-frame clones, and not every one. V, J and clone size are those of that table, while D and trimming were read from the DNA. The sample carries 260,000 or so clones, 84% recorded once. J is TRBJ1-2 and V is TRBV5-4; 7 positions agree with TRBD1. The sample was peripheral blood. The source is a human donor in a cohort sampled during active COVID-19. In nucleotides, the CDR3 is TGTGCCAGCAGCCCTACCCCACAACCTCGACAGGGTGGGAATGGCTACACCTTC. This gives the protein CASSPTPQPRQGGNGYTF.